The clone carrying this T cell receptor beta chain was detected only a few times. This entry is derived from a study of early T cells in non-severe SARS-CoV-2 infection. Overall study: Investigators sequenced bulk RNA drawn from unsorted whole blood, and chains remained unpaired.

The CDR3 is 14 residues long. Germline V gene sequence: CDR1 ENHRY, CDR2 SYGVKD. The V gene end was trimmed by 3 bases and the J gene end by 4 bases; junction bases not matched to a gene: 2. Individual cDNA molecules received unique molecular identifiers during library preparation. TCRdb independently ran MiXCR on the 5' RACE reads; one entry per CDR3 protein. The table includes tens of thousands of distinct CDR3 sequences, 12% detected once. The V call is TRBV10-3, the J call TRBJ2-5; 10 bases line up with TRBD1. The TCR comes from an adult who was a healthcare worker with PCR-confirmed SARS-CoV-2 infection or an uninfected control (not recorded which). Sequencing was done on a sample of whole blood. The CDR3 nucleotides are TGTGCCATCAGTGACTGGACAGGGGGAGAGACCCAGTACTTC. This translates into CAISDWTGGETQYF.